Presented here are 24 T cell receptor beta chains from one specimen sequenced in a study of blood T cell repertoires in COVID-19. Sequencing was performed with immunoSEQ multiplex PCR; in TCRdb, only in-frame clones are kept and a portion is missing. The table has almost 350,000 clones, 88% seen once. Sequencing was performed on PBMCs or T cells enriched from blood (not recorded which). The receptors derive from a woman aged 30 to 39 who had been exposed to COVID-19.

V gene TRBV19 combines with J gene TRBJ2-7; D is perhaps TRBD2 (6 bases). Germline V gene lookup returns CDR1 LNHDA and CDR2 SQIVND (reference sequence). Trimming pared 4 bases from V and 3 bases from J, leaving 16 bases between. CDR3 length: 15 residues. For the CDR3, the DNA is TGTGCCAGTAGTACGGATAGGGGACTCAACTACGAGCAGTACTTC. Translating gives CASSTDRGLNYEQYF.

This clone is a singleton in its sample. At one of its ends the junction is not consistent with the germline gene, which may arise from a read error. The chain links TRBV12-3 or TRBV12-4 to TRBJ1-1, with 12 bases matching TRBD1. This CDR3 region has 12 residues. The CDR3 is CASSFRDRGRLF. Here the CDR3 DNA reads TGTGCCAGCAGTTTTAGGGACAGGGGGCGCCTCTTT.

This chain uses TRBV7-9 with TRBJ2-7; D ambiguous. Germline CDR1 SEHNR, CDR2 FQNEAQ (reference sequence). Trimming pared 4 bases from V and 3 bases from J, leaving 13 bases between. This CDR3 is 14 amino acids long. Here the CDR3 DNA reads TGTGCCAGCAGCTCCGGAGTATACTACTACGAGCAGTACTTC. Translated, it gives CASSSGVYYYEQYF.

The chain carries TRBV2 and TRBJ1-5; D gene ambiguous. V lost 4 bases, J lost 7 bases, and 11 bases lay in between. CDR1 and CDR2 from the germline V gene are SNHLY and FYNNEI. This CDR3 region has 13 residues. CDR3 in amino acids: CASSGEGVQPQHF. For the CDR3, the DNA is TGTGCCAGCAGTGGGGAGGGCGTCCAGCCCCAGCATTTT.

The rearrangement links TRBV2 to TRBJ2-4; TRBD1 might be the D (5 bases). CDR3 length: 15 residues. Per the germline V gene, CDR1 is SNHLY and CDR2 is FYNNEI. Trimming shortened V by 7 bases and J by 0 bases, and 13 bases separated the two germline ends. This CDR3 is CASTPDRLAKNIQYF. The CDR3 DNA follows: TGTGCCAGCACCCCTGACAGACTAGCCAAAAACATTCAGTACTTC.

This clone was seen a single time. The CDR3, as DNA: TGTGCCAGCATCTCCGGGGTGAACACTGAAGCTTTCTTT. This sequence encodes CASISGVNTEAFF. This chain uses TRBV2 with TRBJ1-1; D gene ambiguous. This CDR3 is built from 13 residues. V lost 7 bases to trimming and J lost 0 bases, with 9 bases between them. Germline CDR1 SNHLY, CDR2 FYNNEI.

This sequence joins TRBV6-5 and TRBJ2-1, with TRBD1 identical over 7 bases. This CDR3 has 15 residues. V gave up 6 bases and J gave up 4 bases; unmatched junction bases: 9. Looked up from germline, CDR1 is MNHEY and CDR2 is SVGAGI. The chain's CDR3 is CASSTRQGRYNEQFF. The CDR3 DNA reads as TGTGCCAGCAGCACCCGACAGGGTAGATACAATGAGCAGTTCTTC.

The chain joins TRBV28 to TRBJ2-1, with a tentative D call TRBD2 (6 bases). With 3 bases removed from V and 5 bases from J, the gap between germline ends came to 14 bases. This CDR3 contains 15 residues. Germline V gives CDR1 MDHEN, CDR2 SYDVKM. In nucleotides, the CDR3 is TGTGCCAGCAGTTTGGGGTCTAGCGCGGACAATGAGCAGTTCTTC. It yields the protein CASSLGSSADNEQFF.

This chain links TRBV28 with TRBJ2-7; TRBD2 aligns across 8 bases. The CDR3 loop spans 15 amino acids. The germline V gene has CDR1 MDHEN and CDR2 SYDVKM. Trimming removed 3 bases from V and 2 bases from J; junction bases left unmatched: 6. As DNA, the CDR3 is TGTGCCAGCAGTTTTCCACTAGCGGAGGCCTACGAGCAGTACTTC. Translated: CASSFPLAEAYEQYF. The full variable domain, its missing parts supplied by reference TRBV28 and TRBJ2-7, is DVKVTQSSRYLVKRTGEKVFLECVQDMDHENMFWYRQDPGLGLRLIYFSYDVKMKEKGDIPEGYSVSREKKERFSLILESASTNQTSMYLCASSFPLAEAYEQYFGPGTRLTVT.

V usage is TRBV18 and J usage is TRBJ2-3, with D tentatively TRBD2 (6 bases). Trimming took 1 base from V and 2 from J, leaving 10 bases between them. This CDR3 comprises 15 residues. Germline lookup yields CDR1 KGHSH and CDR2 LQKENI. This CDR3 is CASSPLAALTDTQYF. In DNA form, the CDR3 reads TGTGCCAGCTCACCACTAGCGGCCCTCACAGATACGCAGTATTTT.

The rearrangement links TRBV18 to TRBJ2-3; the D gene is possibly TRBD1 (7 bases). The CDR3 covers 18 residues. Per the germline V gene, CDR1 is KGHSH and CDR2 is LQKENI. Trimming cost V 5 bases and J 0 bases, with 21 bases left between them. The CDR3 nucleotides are TGTGCCAGCTCAGCGACCGTAAAACAGGGGACTAGCACAGATACGCAGTATTTT. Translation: CASSATVKQGTSTDTQYF.

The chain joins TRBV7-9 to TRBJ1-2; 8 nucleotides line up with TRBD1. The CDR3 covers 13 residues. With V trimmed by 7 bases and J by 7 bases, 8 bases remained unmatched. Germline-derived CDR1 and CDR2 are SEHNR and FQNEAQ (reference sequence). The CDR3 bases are TGTGCCAGCAATCCGGGACAGGTCTCTGGCTACACCTTC. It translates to CASNPGQVSGYTF.

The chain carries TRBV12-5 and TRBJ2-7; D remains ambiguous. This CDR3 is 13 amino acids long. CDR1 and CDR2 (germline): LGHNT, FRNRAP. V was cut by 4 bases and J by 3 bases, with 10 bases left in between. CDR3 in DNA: TGTGCTAGTGGTTCAGGTCTTTTCTACGAGCAGTACTTC. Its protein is CASGSGLFYEQYF.

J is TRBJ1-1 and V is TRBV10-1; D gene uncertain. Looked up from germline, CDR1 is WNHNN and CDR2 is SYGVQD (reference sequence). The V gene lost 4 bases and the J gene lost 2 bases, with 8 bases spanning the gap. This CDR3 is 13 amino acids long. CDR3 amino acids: CASSAQTNTEAFF. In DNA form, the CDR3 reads TGCGCCAGCAGTGCTCAGACAAACACTGAAGCTTTCTTT.

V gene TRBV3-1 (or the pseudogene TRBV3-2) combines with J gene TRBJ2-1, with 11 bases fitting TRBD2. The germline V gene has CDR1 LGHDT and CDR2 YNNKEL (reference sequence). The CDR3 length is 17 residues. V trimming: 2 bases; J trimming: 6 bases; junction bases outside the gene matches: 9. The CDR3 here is CASSQPTGLAGGNEQFF. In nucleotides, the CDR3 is TGTGCCAGCAGCCAACCAACGGGGCTAGCGGGAGGCAATGAGCAGTTCTTC.

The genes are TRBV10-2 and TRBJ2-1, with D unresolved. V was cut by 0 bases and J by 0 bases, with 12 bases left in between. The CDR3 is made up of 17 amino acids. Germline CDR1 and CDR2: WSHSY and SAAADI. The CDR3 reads CASSESSGPSSYNEQFF. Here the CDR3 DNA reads TGCGCCAGCAGTGAGTCTTCTGGGCCAAGCTCCTACAATGAGCAGTTCTTC.

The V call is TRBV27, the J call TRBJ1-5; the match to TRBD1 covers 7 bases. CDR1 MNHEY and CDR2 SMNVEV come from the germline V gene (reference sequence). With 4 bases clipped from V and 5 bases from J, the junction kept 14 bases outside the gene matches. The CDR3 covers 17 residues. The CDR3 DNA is TGTGCCAGCAGTTCCCCCGGGACAGTAGGGAGCTATCAGCCCCAGCATTTT. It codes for CASSSPGTVGSYQPQHF.

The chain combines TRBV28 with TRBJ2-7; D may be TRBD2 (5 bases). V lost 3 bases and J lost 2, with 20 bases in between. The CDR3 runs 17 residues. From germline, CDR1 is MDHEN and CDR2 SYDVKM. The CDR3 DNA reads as TGTGCCAGCAGTTTTTTCCCTCCCGAGCGGTCGGCCTACGAGCAGTACTTC. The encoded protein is CASSFFPPERSAYEQYF. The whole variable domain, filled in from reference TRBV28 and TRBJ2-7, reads DVKVTQSSRYLVKRTGEKVFLECVQDMDHENMFWYRQDPGLGLRLIYFSYDVKMKEKGDIPEGYSVSREKKERFSLILESASTNQTSMYLCASSFFPPERSAYEQYFGPGTRLTVT.

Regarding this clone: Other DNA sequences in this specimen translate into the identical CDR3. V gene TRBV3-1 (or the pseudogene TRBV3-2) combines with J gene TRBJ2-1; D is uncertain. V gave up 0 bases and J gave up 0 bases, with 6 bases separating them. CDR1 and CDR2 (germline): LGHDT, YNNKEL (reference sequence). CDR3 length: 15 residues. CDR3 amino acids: CASSQDTGSYNEQFF. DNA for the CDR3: TGTGCCAGCAGCCAAGATACCGGCTCCTACAATGAGCAGTTCTTC.

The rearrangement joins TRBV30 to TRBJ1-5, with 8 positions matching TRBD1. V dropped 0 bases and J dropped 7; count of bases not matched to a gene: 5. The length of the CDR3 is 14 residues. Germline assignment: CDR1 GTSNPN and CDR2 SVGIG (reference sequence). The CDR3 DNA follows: TGTGCCTGGAGTGTCCCTCAGGGGGCCCAGCCCCAGCATTTT. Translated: CAWSVPQGAQPQHF.

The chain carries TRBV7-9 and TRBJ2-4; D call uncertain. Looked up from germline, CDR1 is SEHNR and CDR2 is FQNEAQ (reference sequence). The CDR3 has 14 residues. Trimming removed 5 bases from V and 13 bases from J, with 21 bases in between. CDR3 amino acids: CASSESMGATRQYF. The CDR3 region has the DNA TGTGCCAGCAGCGAAAGTATGGGCGCCACGCGACAGTACTTC. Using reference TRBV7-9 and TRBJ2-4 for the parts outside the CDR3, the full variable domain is DTGVSQNPRHKITKRGQNVTFRCDPISEHNRLYWYRQTLGQGPEFLTYFQNEAQLEKSRLLSDRFSAERPKGSFSTLEIQRTEQGDSAMYLCASSESMGATRQYFGAGTRLSVL.

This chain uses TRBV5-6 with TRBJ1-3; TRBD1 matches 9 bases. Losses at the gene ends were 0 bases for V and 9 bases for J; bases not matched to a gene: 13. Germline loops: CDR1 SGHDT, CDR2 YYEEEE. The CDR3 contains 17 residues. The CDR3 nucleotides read TGTGCCAGCAGCTTGGTCGCCTTCGGGACAGGGAAGGGCACCATATATTTT. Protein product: CASSLVAFGTGKGTIYF.

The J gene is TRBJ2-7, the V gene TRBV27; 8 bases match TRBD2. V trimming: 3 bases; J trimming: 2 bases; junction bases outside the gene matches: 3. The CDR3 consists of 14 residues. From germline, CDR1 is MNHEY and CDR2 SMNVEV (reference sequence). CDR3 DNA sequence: TGTGCCAGCAGTTTGTATAGCGGGACCTACGAGCAGTACTTC. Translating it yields CASSLYSGTYEQYF.

CDR3 sequence reads: CASSRGRETQYF. The CDR3 DNA follows: TGTGCCAGTAGCAGGGGTCGGGAGACCCAGTACTTC. The chain carries TRBV19 and TRBJ2-5, with a possible D match to TRBD1 (6 bases). With 6 bases removed from V and 5 bases from J, the gap between germline ends came to 10 bases. CDR3 length: 12 residues. Germline V CDR1 and CDR2: LNHDA, SQIVND (reference sequence).